These T cell receptor beta chains were read from a single sample in a study of blood T cell repertoires in COVID-19. Profiling relied on immunoSEQ multiplex PCR, and the TCRdb table lists in-frame clones only, not all of them. The sample records 85,000 to 90,000 clones, 80% to 90% being singletons. The sequencing input was peripheral blood. Receptors originate from a man aged 80 or over with active or convalescent COVID-19. Both conserved end residues are part of each CDR3. The order of the fields is D gene, J gene, V gene, CDR3 protein, CDR3 DNA. D genes are given only for firm matches.

>TRBD1|TRBJ1-1|TRBV11-2
CASSLEGFQDRVTEAFF
TGTGCCAGCAGCTTAGAAGGTTTCCAGGACAGGGTAACTGAAGCTTTCTTT
>TRBD1|TRBJ2-7|TRBV27
CASRKQGFTGEQYF
TGTGCCAGCAGAAAACAGGGGTTTACGGGAGAGCAGTACTTC
>TRBD2|TRBJ2-3|TRBV6-6
CASRSLAGGTDTQYF
TGTGCCAGCAGGTCCCTAGCGGGGGGCACAGATACGCAGTATTTT
>TRBD1|TRBJ1-3|TRBV3-1/TRBV3-2
CAVGQAISGNTIYF
TGTGCAGTAGGACAGGCCATTTCTGGAAACACCATATATTTT
>.|TRBJ1-2|TRBV28
CASSLTGAGYTF
TGTGCCAGCAGTTTAACAGGCGCGGGCTACACCTTC
>TRBD2|TRBJ2-7|TRBV30
CAWSGTSPGEQYF
TGTGCCTGGAGCGGGACTAGCCCTGGCGAGCAGTACTTC
>TRBD1|TRBJ1-2|TRBV11-2
CASSLGRGPLDGYTF
TGTGCCAGCAGCTTAGGCAGGGGGCCCTTGGATGGCTACACCTTC
>.|TRBJ2-2|TRBV10-2
CASSGAGTAEISNTGELFF
TGCGCCAGCAGTGGGGCGGGGACAGCGGAGATTTCGAACACCGGGGAGCTGTTTTTT
>TRBD1|TRBJ1-5|TRBV6-2/TRBV6-3
CASSFMTGGEGNQPQHF
TGTGCCAGCAGTTTCATGACAGGGGGAGAGGGCAATCAGCCCCAGCATTTT
>TRBD1|TRBJ2-7|TRBV27
CASSPLVSTGTASWTYEQYF
TGTGCCAGCAGTCCGCTGGTTTCCACGGGGACAGCCAGCTGGACCTACGAGCAGTACTTC